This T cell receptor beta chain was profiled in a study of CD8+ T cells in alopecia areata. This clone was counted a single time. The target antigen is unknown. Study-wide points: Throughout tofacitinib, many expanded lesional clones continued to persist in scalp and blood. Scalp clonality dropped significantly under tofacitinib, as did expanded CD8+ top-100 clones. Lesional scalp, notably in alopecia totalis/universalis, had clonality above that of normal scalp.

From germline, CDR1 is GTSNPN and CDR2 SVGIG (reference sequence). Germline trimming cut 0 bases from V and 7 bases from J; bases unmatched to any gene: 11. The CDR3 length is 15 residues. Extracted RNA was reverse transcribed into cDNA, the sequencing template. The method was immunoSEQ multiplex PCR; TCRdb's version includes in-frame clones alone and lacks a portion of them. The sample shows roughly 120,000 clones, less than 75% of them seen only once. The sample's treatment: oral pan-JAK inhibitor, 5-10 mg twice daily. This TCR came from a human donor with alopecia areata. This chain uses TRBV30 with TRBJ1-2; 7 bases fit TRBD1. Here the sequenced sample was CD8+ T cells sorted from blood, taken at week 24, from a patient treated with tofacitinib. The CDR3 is CAWSVPRQGRGGYTF. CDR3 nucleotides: TGTGCCTGGAGTGTACCTCGACAGGGAAGGGGTGGCTACACCTTC.